These 9 T cell receptor beta chains share one sample of origin, sequenced in a study of shared clonotypes between healthy human individuals. Assay: immunoSEQ multiplex PCR; the TCRdb copy retains only in-frame clones and omits some. Of some 2.3 million clones in the sample, approximately 93% were seen once. The sample comprised naive CD4+ T cells from PBMCs. Subset: CD45RA+ positively selected. Every receptor here comes from a man between 18 and 35 years old in good health. Some clones in this sample may be carry-over from other donors' samples.

To note about this clone: The same CDR3 arises from other DNA sequences in this sample as well. This chain joins TRBV25-1 and TRBJ2-2; D gene ambiguous. Trimming stripped 4 bases from V and 1 base from J, with 1 base between. Looked up from germline, CDR1 is MGHDK and CDR2 is SYGVNS. CDR3 length: 12 residues. The CDR3 region is CASSGNTGELFF. The CDR3 coding sequence is TGTGCCAGCAGTGGGAACACCGGGGAGCTGTTTTTT.

The chain carries TRBV6-1 and TRBJ1-5, with D unresolved. Trimming left V 0 bases short and J 9 bases short, with 12 bases between. This CDR3 has 14 amino acids. The germline gives CDR1 MNHNS, CDR2 SASEGT. CDR3 region: CASSEAPGVGPQHF. DNA for the CDR3: TGTGCCAGCAGTGAAGCGCCCGGGGTCGGGCCCCAGCATTTT.

The chain combines TRBV10-3 with TRBJ1-1; D unclear. This CDR3 is built from 17 residues. The V end lost 0 bases, the J end lost 7 bases, and 21 bases lay between the germline ends. CDR1 and CDR2 (germline): ENHRY, SYGVKD. CDR3 region: CAISESDWVIGSGEAFF. Here the CDR3 DNA reads TGTGCCATCAGTGAGTCTGATTGGGTCATAGGGTCGGGTGAAGCTTTCTTT.

The rearrangement joins TRBV7-2 to TRBJ2-3, with D uncertain. The ends were cut back, 1 base at V and 2 bases at J, with 13 bases in the middle. CDR1 and CDR2 (germline): SGHTA, FQGNSA. The CDR3 runs 16 residues. CDR3 loop: CASSLGIYSYTDTQYF. The CDR3 bases are TGTGCCAGCAGCTTAGGGATCTACTCCTACACAGATACGCAGTATTTT.

J is TRBJ1-2 and V is TRBV19; tentative D call: TRBD1 (6 bases). Germline assignment: CDR1 LNHDA and CDR2 SQIVND (reference sequence). Trimming pared 0 bases from V and 4 bases from J, leaving 12 bases between. The CDR3 runs to 15 residues. CDR3 nucleotides: TGTGCCAGTAGTATAGAAGGACAGTGGTTCTATGGCTACACCTTC. This sequence encodes CASSIEGQWFYGYTF.

CDR3 protein: CASSIRSGNQPQHF. For the CDR3, the DNA is TGTGCCAGTAGTATACGGTCGGGCAATCAGCCCCAGCATTTT. The J gene is TRBJ1-5, the V gene TRBV19; no reliable D call. V lost 2 bases and J lost 2, with 7 bases in between. The CDR3 consists of 14 residues. Germline V gene sequence: CDR1 LNHDA, CDR2 SQIVND (reference sequence).

The chain carries TRBV7-2 and TRBJ2-1; 13 bases fit TRBD2. This CDR3 has 18 residues. The V segment lost 5 bases and the J segment 9 bases; nucleotides outside the gene matches: 16. Germline V gene data show CDR1 as SGHTA and CDR2 as FQGNSA. The CDR3: CASSPRGWTSGRTVEQFF. CDR3 sequence (DNA): TGTGCCAGCAGCCCCAGGGGATGGACTAGCGGGAGAACGGTTGAGCAGTTCTTC.

This chain links TRBV7-9 with TRBJ2-7; TRBD1 matches at 10 bases. The CDR3 consists of 15 residues. Germline V gene sequence: CDR1 SEHNR, CDR2 FQNEAQ (reference sequence). After removal of 5 bases from V and 4 bases from J, the junction contained 8 bases not matched to a gene. CDR3 DNA: TGTGCCAGCAGCACCTGGGGGGGACAGGGGTACGAGCAGTACTTC. Translating gives CASSTWGGQGYEQYF.

The chain recombines TRBV29-1 with TRBJ2-1, with TRBD2 matching over 10 bases. The CDR3 is made up of 16 amino acids. Germline values: CDR1 SQVTM, CDR2 ANQGSEA. V gave up 3 bases and J gave up 2 bases; unmatched junction bases: 7. The CDR3 protein is CSVETASGSTYNEQFF. CDR3 coding DNA: TGCAGCGTTGAGACGGCTAGCGGGAGTACCTACAATGAGCAGTTCTTC.